The source of this TCR beta chain is a study of blood T cell repertoires in COVID-19. As for the study in general: Samples of COVID-19 (acute and convalescent) were obtained from the United States, Italy and Spain. Sources were T cells, B-cell-depleted T cells, or PBMCs; the material itself was cDNA or gDNA.

Clinical histories supplied by participants themselves formed the basis of cohort assignment. Sequenced by immunoSEQ multiplex PCR; TCRdb stores in-frame clones only, minus some. The data contain about 160,000 clones, 80% of them singletons. This CDR3 has 15 amino acids. Germline V gene sequence: CDR1 SGHKS, CDR2 YYEKEE (reference sequence). V was pared by 0 bases and J by 3 bases, with 10 bases between. The source of this sequence is an older woman who had recovered from COVID-19. V is TRBV5-5 and J is TRBJ2-1; tentative D call: TRBD2 (5 bases). The specimen sequenced was PBMCs or T cells enriched from blood (not recorded which). The chain's CDR3 is CASSLGLGGYNEQFF. The CDR3 DNA follows: TGTGCCAGCAGCTTGGGCCTCGGAGGCTACAATGAGCAGTTCTTC.